A selection of T cell receptor beta chains follows, all from one sample in a study of blood T cell repertoires in COVID-19. Produced via immunoSEQ multiplex PCR; TCRdb's table is partial and in-frame only. The sample lists 95,000 to 150,000 clones, around 86% occurring once. The sample consisted of peripheral blood. These receptors were taken from a man between 40 and 49 years old with acute or convalescent COVID-19. CDR3s include the opening cysteine and the closing phenylalanine or tryptophan. The D gene is left open where the match is weak. Where a row states a size, it is once, few, many or the class of an expanded clone; other rows omit it.

j_call | clone_size | d_call | cdr3_length | v_call | cdr3_nt | cdr3_aa
TRBJ2-3 | . | TRBD1 | 15 | TRBV30 | TGTGCCTCGATCAAGCCGGGACAGGGTGGTGATACGCAGTATTTT | CASIKPGQGGDTQYF
TRBJ2-3 | . | TRBD2 | 16 | TRBV10-3 | TGTGCCATCAGTCAACTAGCGGGGACTAGCACAGATACGCAGTATTTT | CAISQLAGTSTDTQYF
TRBJ1-1 | . | . | 13 | TRBV2 | TGTGCCAGCAGTTGGGCCCCGAACACTGAAGCTTTCTTT | CASSWAPNTEAFF
TRBJ1-1 | . | TRBD1 | 15 | TRBV5-1 | TGCGCCAGCAGCTCCACACAGGGGGCGCTGGGTGAAGCTTTCTTT | CASSSTQGALGEAFF
TRBJ2-1 | . | TRBD2 | 16 | TRBV6-5 | TGTGCCAGCAGTTACTCTAGCGGGAGTAATTTCAATGAGCAGTTCTTC | CASSYSSGSNFNEQFF
TRBJ2-7 | . | . | 15 | TRBV27 | TGTGCCAGCAGTTTAGCGCGGGACCTCTGGTACGAGCAGTACTTC | CASSLARDLWYEQYF
TRBJ1-1 | . | TRBD1 | 15 | TRBV12-5 | TGTGCTAGTGCAGGGGGCGCGTACATGAACACTGAAGCTTTCTTT | CASAGGAYMNTEAFF
TRBJ2-5 | . | TRBD2 | 17 | TRBV3-1/TRBV3-2 | TGTGCCAGCAGCCAAGGGGACCAGCGGGAGGGCCGTGAGACCCAGTACTTC | CASSQGDQREGRETQYF
TRBJ1-6 | . | TRBD1 | 15 | TRBV5-6 | TGTGCCAGCAGCGCGACAGGGGGCGAAGTTTCACCCCTCCACTTT | CASSATGGEVSPLHF
TRBJ1-2 | . | . | 14 | TRBV5-6 | TGTGCCAGCAGCTTGGTAGGAGGGAACTATGGCTACACCTTC | CASSLVGGNYGYTF
TRBJ2-7 | once | . | 16 | TRBV7-8 | TGTGCCAGCAGCACGAAAACAGGGAAGTACCCCTACGAGCAGTACTTC | CASSTKTGKYPYEQYF
TRBJ2-5 | . | . | 14 | TRBV18 | TGTGCCAGCTCACCGGCGGGGGCCCAAGAGACCCAGTACTTC | CASSPAGAQETQYF
TRBJ2-7 | . | TRBD2 | 15 | TRBV2 | TGTGCCAGCGAGCCGCCCCCTAGCGGGGGCTACGAGCAGTACTTC | CASEPPPSGGYEQYF
TRBJ1-1 | . | . | 14 | TRBV7-9 | TGTGCCAGCAGGCACAGGGCTGACGGCACTGAAGCTTTCTTT | CASRHRADGTEAFF
TRBJ2-5 | . | . | 13 | TRBV11-2 | TGTGCCAGCAGCTTCGGCGGGTCGGAGACCCAGTACTTC | CASSFGGSETQYF
TRBJ1-5 | . | . | 15 | TRBV4-2 | TGTGCCAGCAGCCAAGCGGCTAGCGCGGATCAGCCCCAGCATTTT | CASSQAASADQPQHF
TRBJ2-7 | . | . | 14 | TRBV6-5 | TGTGCCAGCATGGCGGTCGGGGTCTCCTACGAGCAGTACTTC | CASMAVGVSYEQYF
TRBJ1-1 | . | . | 14 | TRBV5-1 | TGCGCCAGCAGCTTGGATATGGGCAGGACTGAAGCTTTCTTT | CASSLDMGRTEAFF
TRBJ2-1 | . | TRBD2 | 16 | TRBV5-4 | TGTGCCAGCAGGGGGGGGAGCGGGAGTTCCTACAATGAGCAGTTCTTC | CASRGGSGSSYNEQFF
TRBJ2-7 | . | TRBD2 | 16 | TRBV15 | TGTGCCACCAGCAGAGAGCTAGCGGGGGCCTCCTACGAGCAGTACTTC | CATSRELAGASYEQYF
TRBJ1-2 | . | TRBD1 | 12 | TRBV5-6 | TGTGCCAGCAGCTTGGACAGGGGTGGCTACACCTTC | CASSLDRGGYTF
TRBJ2-5 | few | . | 13 | TRBV5-6 | TGTGCCAGCAGCTCTGACTACTCAAAGACCCAGTACTTC | CASSSDYSKTQYF
TRBJ2-2 | . | TRBD2 | 17 | TRBV3-1/TRBV3-2 | TGTGCCAGCAGCCAAGCCCTAGCGGGGGAGAACACCGGGGAGCTGTTTTTT | CASSQALAGENTGELFF
TRBJ1-1 | . | . | 11 | TRBV7-8 | TGTGCCAGCAGCCCAGGGGTTGAAGCTTTCTTT | CASSPGVEAFF
TRBJ1-3 | . | TRBD1 | 16 | TRBV7-2 | TGTGCCAGCAGCTTATCCGGGACAGGGGGTGGAAACACCATATATTTT | CASSLSGTGGGNTIYF
TRBJ1-5 | . | TRBD1 | 15 | TRBV10-1 | TGCGCCAGCAAGGACAGGGACTATAGCAATCAGCCCCAGCATTTT | CASKDRDYSNQPQHF
TRBJ1-2 | . | TRBD1 | 15 | TRBV7-9 | TGTGCCAGCAGCTTGAGAGCTGACAGGGGCCATGGCTACACCTTC | CASSLRADRGHGYTF
TRBJ2-3 | . | . | 15 | TRBV11-3 | TGTGCCAGCAGCCGAGGGACTCACAGCACAGATACGCAGTATTTT | CASSRGTHSTDTQYF
TRBJ2-1 | . | . | 14 | TRBV19 | TGTGCCAGTAGTATAGGCCAGGGTCGGACTGAGCAGTTCTTC | CASSIGQGRTEQFF
TRBJ2-2 | . | TRBD1 | 16 | TRBV5-1 | TGCGCCAGCAGCTTGGCGGGGACAGGGGGAACCGGGGAGCTGTTTTTT | CASSLAGTGGTGELFF
TRBJ2-5 | . | TRBD2 | 17 | TRBV6-6 | TGTGCCAGCAGCCGAAGGATGGTAGCGGGAGTTGGGGAGACCCAGTACTTC | CASSRRMVAGVGETQYF
TRBJ1-2 | . | . | 13 | TRBV7-2 | TGTGCCAGCAGCTTAAATTCGGTCAATGGCTACACCTTC | CASSLNSVNGYTF
TRBJ1-1 | few | . | 13 | TRBV5-1 | TGCGCCAGCAGCTTGGGCAGGGTTGGGGAAGCTTTCTTT | CASSLGRVGEAFF
TRBJ1-4 | . | TRBD1 | 15 | TRBV5-4 | TGTGCCAGCAGCCCGGGGGGGACAGGGAACGAAAAACTGTTTTTT | CASSPGGTGNEKLFF
TRBJ2-3 | . | . | 15 | TRBV19 | TGTGCCAGTAGTATGGGCCCTACGAACACAGATACGCAGTATTTT | CASSMGPTNTDTQYF
TRBJ1-2 | . | . | 12 | TRBV29-1 | TGCAGCGTTGAAGGTGTGCGGAGTGGCTACACCTTC | CSVEGVRSGYTF
TRBJ1-1 | . | . | 14 | TRBV4-3 | TGCGCCAGCAGCCAAGACAGGGGCAACACTGAAGCTTTCTTT | CASSQDRGNTEAFF
TRBJ2-7 | many | . | 14 | TRBV6-5 | TGTGCCAGCAGGAACAGCTACCTCTCCTACGAGCAGTACTTC | CASRNSYLSYEQYF
TRBJ2-1 | . | TRBD2 | 16 | TRBV18 | TGTGCCAGCTCACCAAGGAGGGAGGGTTCTTACAATGAGCAGTTCTTC | CASSPRREGSYNEQFF
TRBJ2-1 | . | TRBD2 | 20 | TRBV10-3 | TGTGCCATCAGTGAGTCGCGGGGAATACTAGCGGGAAGCTCCTACAATGAGCAGTTCTTC | CAISESRGILAGSSYNEQFF
TRBJ2-1 | once | . | 16 | TRBV30 | TGTGCCTGGAGGAGAGCGTACCGGAGCTCCTACAATGAGCAGTTCTTC | CAWRRAYRSSYNEQFF
TRBJ1-2 | once | TRBD1 | 18 | TRBV27 | TGTGCCAGCAGTTTTACAGGGGGTGTCGGTTCATCCAACTATGGCTACACCTTC | CASSFTGGVGSSNYGYTF